This T cell receptor (beta chain) was sequenced during a study of beta chain features in type 1 diabetes. Investigators reverse transcribed all isolated RNA, so they sequenced expressed TCRB transcripts. Profiling relied on immunoSEQ multiplex PCR, and the TCRdb table lists in-frame clones only, not all of them. The repertoire holds 350,000 to 450,000 clones, 11% to 15% seen once, with roughly 0.04% in the top ten. V lost 5 bases, J lost 2 bases, and 13 bases lay in between. This CDR3 has 15 residues. Germline V gives CDR1 SGHTA, CDR2 FQGTGA. Study-wide points: Although PCR might favor shorter templates, it would do so equally in patients and controls.

On this clone: Its antigen remains unidentified.

The chain couples TRBV7-3 to TRBJ2-1, with a possible D match to TRBD2 (5 bases). The sample was naive CD4+ T cells from blood. The clonotype was recovered from a man between 25 and 39 years old in good health. The CDR3 protein is CASSLAAGTYNEQFF. The CDR3 DNA sequence: TGTGCCAGCAGCCTTGCTGCGGGTACCTACAATGAGCAGTTCTTC.